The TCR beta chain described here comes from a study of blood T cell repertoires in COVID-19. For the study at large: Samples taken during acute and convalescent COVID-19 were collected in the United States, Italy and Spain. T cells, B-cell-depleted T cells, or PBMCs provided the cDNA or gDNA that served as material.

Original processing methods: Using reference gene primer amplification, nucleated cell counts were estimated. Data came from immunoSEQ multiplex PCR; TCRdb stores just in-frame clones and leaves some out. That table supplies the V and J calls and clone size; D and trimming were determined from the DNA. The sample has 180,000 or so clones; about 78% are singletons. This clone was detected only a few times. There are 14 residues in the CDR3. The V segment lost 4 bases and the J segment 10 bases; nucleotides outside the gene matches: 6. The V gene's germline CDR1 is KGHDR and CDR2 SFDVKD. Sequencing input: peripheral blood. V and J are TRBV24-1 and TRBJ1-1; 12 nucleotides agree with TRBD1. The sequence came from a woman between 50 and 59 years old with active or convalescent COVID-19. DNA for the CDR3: TGTGCCACCAGTGACCGGGACAGGGGGCGAGGAGCTTTCTTT. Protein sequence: CATSDRDRGRGAFF.